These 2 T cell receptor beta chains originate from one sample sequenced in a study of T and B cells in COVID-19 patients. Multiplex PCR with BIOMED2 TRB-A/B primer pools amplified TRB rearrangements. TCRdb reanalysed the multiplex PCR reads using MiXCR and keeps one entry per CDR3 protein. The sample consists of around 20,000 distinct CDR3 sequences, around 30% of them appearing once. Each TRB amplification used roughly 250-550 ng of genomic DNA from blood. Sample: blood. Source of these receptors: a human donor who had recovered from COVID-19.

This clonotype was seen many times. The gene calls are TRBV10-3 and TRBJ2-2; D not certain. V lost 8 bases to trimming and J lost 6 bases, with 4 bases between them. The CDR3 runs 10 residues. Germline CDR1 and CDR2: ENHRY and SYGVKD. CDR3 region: CAIGSGELFF. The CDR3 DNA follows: TGTGCCATCGGATCCGGGGAGCTGTTTTTT.

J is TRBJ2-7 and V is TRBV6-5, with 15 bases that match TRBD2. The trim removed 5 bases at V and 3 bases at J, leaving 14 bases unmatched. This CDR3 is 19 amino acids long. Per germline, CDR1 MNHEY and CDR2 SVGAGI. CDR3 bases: TGTGCCAGCAGTCACCACCTCGGACTAGCGGGGGGGGGCCACTACGAGCAGTACTTC. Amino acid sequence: CASSHHLGLAGGGHYEQYF.